The 6 T cell receptor beta chains below all came from one sample that was sequenced in a study of T cells in Graves' hyperthyroidism and ophthalmopathy. Using RNA transcripts as the source, TCR beta CDR3 regions were amplified. The study used the HTBI primer set for a first-round RT-PCR of the TCR CDR3. Each CDR3 protein is one row after TCRdb ran MiXCR on the multiplex PCR reads. The table records roughly 350,000 distinct CDR3 sequences, approximately 15% of them present only once. Sequences were obtained from blood. The source is a woman under 40 with Graves' ophthalmopathy.

In this sample, this clonotype turned up many times. This rearrangement joins TRBV3-1 to TRBJ1-4, with D hard to call. Germline V gene data show CDR1 as LGHDT and CDR2 as YNNKEL (reference sequence). This CDR3 contains 14 residues. The V end was cut by 0 bases, the J end by 5 bases, with 7 bases between. CDR3 loop: CASSQDGTNEKLFF. DNA for the CDR3: TGTGCCAGCAGCCAAGACGGCACAAATGAAAAACTGTTTTTT.

Regarding this clonotype: With a much larger clone just one base away, this may be a read error. The chain employs TRBV6-2 or TRBV6-3 and TRBJ2-2; tentative D call: TRBD1 (6 bases). Germline assignment: CDR1 MNHEY and CDR2 SVGEGT. The germline V and J ends were trimmed by 7 bases and 7 bases, with 28 bases remaining between them. CDR3 length equals 18 residues. DNA for the CDR3: TGTGCCAGCACGGGGTGGGGATCACAGGGATCAGAATTCGGGGAGCTGTTTTTT. Translating it yields CASTGWGSQGSEFGELFF.

This chain links TRBV19 with TRBJ2-2; D is ambiguous. CDR1 and CDR2 (germline): LNHDA, SQIVND (reference sequence). CDR3 size: 14 residues. Trimming left V 7 bases short and J 0 bases short, with 9 bases between. The CDR3: CASKSAPNTGELFF. CDR3 nucleotides: TGTGCCAGTAAGTCGGCCCCGAACACCGGGGAGCTGTTTTTT.

This clonotype was picked up many times. The chain joins TRBV7-3 to TRBJ1-1, with D possibly matching TRBD1 (5 bases). The CDR3 runs 14 residues. Trimming stripped 6 bases from V and 6 bases from J, with 17 bases between. Per the germline V gene, CDR1 is SGHTA and CDR2 is FQGTGA. The CDR3 loop is CASSTGTIGAEAFF. Here the CDR3 DNA reads TGTGCCAGCAGTACCGGGACCATAGGCGCTGAAGCTTTCTTT.

This clonotype occurred a few times. The chain links TRBV6-1 to TRBJ2-5; the match to TRBD1 covers 10 bases. The V gene's germline CDR1 is MNHNS and CDR2 SASEGT. Trimming at V came to 7 bases and at J to 4 bases, leaving 9 bases not matched to a gene. This CDR3 contains 15 residues. Written as DNA, the CDR3 is TGTGCCAGCAAACTGAGCGACAGGGGGCGAGAGACCCAGTACTTC. Translating it yields CASKLSDRGRETQYF.

This clonotype was detected many times. The chain carries TRBV20-1 and TRBJ2-7; 9 nucleotides line up with TRBD2. Trimming at V came to 3 bases and at J to 3 bases, leaving 3 bases not matched to a gene. The germline CDR1 and CDR2 sequences are DFQATT and SNEGSKA (reference sequence). CDR3 size: 13 residues. The DNA of the CDR3 is TGCAGTGCTAGTCCTAGCGGGAACTACGAGCAGTACTTC. Residues: CSASPSGNYEQYF.